A single sample is the source of the 13 T cell receptor beta chains below, sequenced in a study of blood T cell repertoires in COVID-19. Measured with immunoSEQ multiplex PCR; TCRdb has only the in-frame clones, and not every one. The table includes around 140,000 clones, under 90% detected once. Sequenced sample: peripheral blood. These receptor sequences come from a man between 65 and 79 years old who had recovered from COVID-19.

The chain recombines TRBV6-5 with TRBJ2-7; TRBD1 matches at 7 bases. CDR1 is MNHEY, CDR2 SVGAGI, per germline. CDR3 length: 13 amino acids. The J segment lost 7 bases and the V segment lost 5 bases, leaving 8 bases of the junction unmatched. The CDR3 here is CASSRPQTGEQYF. CDR3 in DNA: TGTGCCAGCAGTCGACCCCAGACAGGGGAGCAGTACTTC.

The CDR3 sequence: CASSYSLQWGYTF. The CDR3 nucleotides are TGTGCCAGCAGTTACTCGTTACAATGGGGCTACACCTTC. The chain couples TRBV6-2 or TRBV6-3 to TRBJ1-2; D not resolved. Germline V gene sequence: CDR1 MNHEY, CDR2 SVGEGT. The V and J ends lost 0 bases and 8 bases respectively, with 10 bases between them. This CDR3 spans 13 amino acids.

The rearrangement links TRBV7-3 to TRBJ2-5, with D hard to call. CDR1 is SGHTA, CDR2 FQGTGA, per germline. The length of the CDR3 is 13 residues. V lost 2 bases to trimming and J lost 3 bases, with 7 bases between them. Here the CDR3 reads CASSLEREETQYF. For the CDR3, the DNA is TGTGCCAGCAGCTTAGAACGGGAAGAGACCCAGTACTTC. Full variable domain (missing parts from reference TRBV7-3 and TRBJ2-5): GAGVSQTPSNKVTEKGKYVELRCDPISGHTALYWYRQSLGQGPEFLIYFQGTGAADDSGLPNDRFFAVRPEGSVSTLKIQRTERGDSAVYLCASSLEREETQYFGPGTRLLVL.

The V and J genes are TRBV6-5 and TRBJ2-3, with TRBD2 as a possible D gene (6 bases). V lost 4 bases to trimming and J lost 4 bases, with 15 bases between them. Germline CDR1 is MNHEY and CDR2 is SVGAGI. The CDR3 spans 15 residues. Here the CDR3 reads CASSWRSGGPDTQYF. For the CDR3, the DNA is TGTGCCAGCAGTTGGCGATCCGGAGGGCCAGATACGCAGTATTTT.

The chain has TRBV3-1 (or the pseudogene TRBV3-2) and TRBJ2-2; TRBD2 aligns across 13 bases. The CDR3 is made up of 16 amino acids. Germline-derived CDR1 and CDR2 are LGHDT and YNNKEL (reference sequence). The J segment lost 6 bases and the V segment lost 4 bases, leaving 5 bases of the junction unmatched. The CDR3: CASSLRTSGSPGELFF. DNA for the CDR3: TGTGCCAGCAGCCTACGGACTAGCGGGAGTCCCGGGGAGCTGTTTTTT.

V gene TRBV30 combines with J gene TRBJ1-2; no reliable D call. This CDR3 is built from 14 residues. The germline CDR1 and CDR2 sequences are GTSNPN and SVGIG (reference sequence). V lost 0 bases, J lost 3 bases, and 11 bases lay in between. CDR3 in amino acids: CAWSVRRFDYGYTF. The CDR3 DNA is TGTGCCTGGAGTGTGCGCCGGTTCGACTATGGCTACACCTTC.

The V and J genes are TRBV5-8 and TRBJ2-7, with TRBD2 identical over 9 bases. The CDR3 sequence is 16 residues long. The germline V gene has CDR1 SGHTS and CDR2 YDEGEE. Unmatched junction bases numbered 10, after V lost 6 bases and J lost 0 bases. The CDR3 bases are TGTGCCAGCACTTTCGGGGCTAGCGGGACCTCCTACGAGCAGTACTTC. It encodes CASTFGASGTSYEQYF. Full variable domain (rest looked up from reference TRBV5-8 and TRBJ2-7): EAGVTQSPTHLIKTRGQQATLRCSPISGHTSVYWYQQALGLGLQFLLWYDEGEERNRGNFPPRFSGRQFPNYSSELNVNALELEDSALYLCASTFGASGTSYEQYFGPGTRLTVT.

This rearrangement joins TRBV7-2 to TRBJ2-7; TRBD2 aligns across 10 bases. The germline V gene has CDR1 SGHTA and CDR2 FQGNSA. Trimming cost V 2 bases and J 6 bases; bases outside gene matches: 4. The CDR3 loop spans 14 amino acids. In nucleotides, the CDR3 is TGTGCCAGCAGCTTAAGGACTAGCGGAGCCGAGCAGTACTTC. As protein: CASSLRTSGAEQYF.

The rearrangement joins TRBV12-3 or TRBV12-4 to TRBJ2-7; 10 bases are a match to TRBD2. This CDR3 contains 13 residues. J was trimmed by 2 bases and V by 7 bases; bases with no gene match: 2. CDR3 sequence reads: CASKREGPYEQYF. The CDR3 nucleotides are TGTGCCAGCAAGCGGGAGGGCCCCTACGAGCAGTACTTC.

V and J are TRBV18 and TRBJ2-2; D is perhaps TRBD1 (6 bases). Per germline, CDR1 KGHSH and CDR2 LQKENI. CDR3 length: 18 amino acids. V was shortened by 6 bases and J by 0 bases, with 20 bases between the two germline ends. CDR3: CASSPRGSFPTNTGELFF. As DNA, the CDR3 is TGTGCCAGCTCCCCCAGGGGAAGTTTCCCCACGAACACCGGGGAGCTGTTTTTT.

The rearrangement joins TRBV7-6 to TRBJ2-3; the D is unclear. V was cut by 5 bases and J by 0 bases, with 9 bases left in between. The CDR3 totals 14 residues. Germline values: CDR1 SGHVS, CDR2 FNYEAQ. CDR3 in amino acids: CASSIQFSTDTQYF. The CDR3 DNA sequence: TGTGCCAGCAGCATACAGTTTAGCACAGATACGCAGTATTTT.

The rearrangement joins TRBV14 to TRBJ2-3; tentatively, D is TRBD1 (6 bases). The germline CDR1 and CDR2 sequences are SGHDN and FVKESK. The CDR3 spans 13 residues. V was clipped by 4 bases and J by 4 bases, with 9 bases between them. In DNA, the CDR3 is TGTGCCAGCAGCCTGGGGGCGGCAGATACGCAGTATTTT. Residues: CASSLGAADTQYF.

The V and J genes are TRBV7-3 and TRBJ1-1; the match to TRBD1 covers 9 bases. From germline, CDR1 is SGHTA and CDR2 FQGTGA. With V trimmed by 2 bases and J by 11 bases, 6 bases remained unmatched. The CDR3 loop spans 13 amino acids. The CDR3 nucleotides read TGTGCCAGCAGCTTAGGACAGGGGAGGATGGCTTTCTTT. Translated: CASSLGQGRMAFF.